The 7 T cell receptor beta chains below were found in one sample sequenced in a study of cytomegalovirus exposure and HLA in healthy donors. This PCR relied on a set of 60 Vbeta primers and 13 Jbeta primers. Profiled with immunoSEQ multiplex PCR; TCRdb holds only in-frame clones, not every one. The sample lists roughly 120,000 clones, 75% to 80% occurring once. The sample comprised PBMCs. The source is a man between 40 and 49 years old in good health and CMV-seronegative.

The chain combines TRBV10-3 with TRBJ1-2; 9 bases are a match to TRBD1. The CDR3 runs to 15 residues. CDR1 is ENHRY and CDR2 is SYGVKD in the germline V gene. V dropped 0 bases and J dropped 8; count of bases not matched to a gene: 7. The CDR3 nucleotides are TGTGCCATCAGTGAGTCTGGACAGGGGATATACGGCTACACCTTC. This codes for CAISESGQGIYGYTF.

For this clone: Compared with germline, one end of the junction differs, possibly owing to a read error. V gene TRBV7-7 combines with J gene TRBJ2-1; TRBD2 matches at 12 bases. Germline V CDR1 and CDR2: SSHAT, FNYEAQ (reference sequence). The CDR3 totals 15 residues. CDR3 nucleotide sequence: TGTGCTAGCAGCTTAACTAGCGGGGGGTACAATGAGCAGTTCTTC. Residues: CASSLTSGGYNEQFF. The entire variable domain, with the rest obtained from reference TRBV7-7 and TRBJ2-1, is as follows: GAGVSQSPRYKVTKRGQDVTLRCDPISSHATLYWYQQALGQGPEFLTYFNYEAQPDKSGLPSDRFSAERPEGSISTLTIQRTEQRDSAMYRCASSLTSGGYNEQFFGPGTRLTVL.

This rearrangement joins TRBV7-2 to TRBJ2-2; no definite D call. The CDR3 is 12 amino acids. The germline V gene encodes CDR1 SGHTA and CDR2 FQGNSA. The ends were cut back, 3 bases at V and 7 bases at J, with 6 bases in the middle. CDR3 coding DNA: TGTGCCAGCAGCTTTAGACACGGGGAGCTGTTTTTT. Its translation is CASSFRHGELFF.

This clone was observed once. The genes are TRBV7-2 and TRBJ1-6; D is possibly TRBD1 (6 bases). CDR1 SGHTA and CDR2 FQGNSA come from the germline V gene. The length of the CDR3 is 15 residues. V was pared by 3 bases and J by 10 bases, with 16 bases between. DNA of the CDR3: TGTGCCAGCAGCTTGGCGTTTGGGGGCCCATCACCCCTCCACTTT. It yields the protein CASSLAFGGPSPLHF.

There are a few counts of this clone. This chain links TRBV30 with TRBJ1-5, with 7 bases identical to TRBD1. Trimming removed 1 base from V and 5 bases from J; junction bases left unmatched: 5. This CDR3 has 14 amino acids. Per germline, CDR1 GTSNPN and CDR2 SVGIG (reference sequence). The CDR3 DNA is TGTGCCTGGAGTGGACAGGGATGGGATCAGCCCCAGCATTTT. Translated: CAWSGQGWDQPQHF.

The gene calls are TRBV2 and TRBJ2-2; D gene unclear. The CDR3 contains 15 residues. Germline values: CDR1 SNHLY, CDR2 FYNNEI. Trimming shortened V by 7 bases and J by 0 bases, and 12 bases separated the two germline ends. CDR3 sequence (DNA): TGTGCCAGCATTATGACTCCTTCGAACACCGGGGAGCTGTTTTTT. This codes for CASIMTPSNTGELFF.

The count of this clone is one. Germline is not matched at one junction end, which may reflect a read error. The chain recombines TRBV7-9 with TRBJ1-1, with D possibly matching TRBD1 (5 bases). This CDR3 has 11 residues. Germline CDR1 reads SEHNR; CDR2 reads FQNEAQ (reference sequence). In nucleotides, the CDR3 is TGTTCCAGCAGTTTTCCAGGGGAAGCTTTCTTT. It yields the protein CSSSFPGEAFF.